This T cell receptor beta chain was recorded in a study of cytomegalovirus exposure and HLA in healthy donors. Study background: The same platform was used for the 110 or so validation repertoires as for the approximately 630 first-cohort repertoires, as reported in a later analysis.

Clones were sequenced by immunoSEQ multiplex PCR, and TCRdb holds only the in-frame ones, with some missing. The sample comprises over 200,000 clones, around 88% of which are singletons, and around 3% rests with the top ten. The study, taken as a whole, reports: Associated with cytomegalovirus, according to the listing, were around 160 TCR beta chains. Most TCR sequences proved rare, with some public TCRs found in many donors. Three chains tied to CMV proved CMV antigen-specific in vitro.

This CDR3 is built from 11 residues. The germline V gene has CDR1 DFQATT and CDR2 SNEGSKA (reference sequence). This clone is a singleton in its sample. Antigen specificity is unknown. The junction does not match germline at one end; this may be a read error. The chain uses TRBV20-1 and TRBJ1-2; D remains unclear. The material sequenced was PBMCs. The sequence was collected from a woman younger than 30 in good health and CMV-seronegative. Here the CDR3 reads CSTSSDYGYTF. For the CDR3, the DNA is TGCAGTACTAGTTCAGACTATGGCTACACCTTC.